Listed below are T cell receptor beta chains from one sample, sequenced in a study of cytomegalovirus exposure and HLA in healthy donors. Data came from immunoSEQ multiplex PCR; TCRdb stores just in-frame clones and leaves some out. The table records approximately 170,000 clones, 85% of them present only once. The sample taken for sequencing was PBMCs. The receptors originated from a boy aged 2 to 9 in good health and CMV-seronegative. Both conserved end residues are part of each CDR3. Each record gives: J gene, V gene, D gene, clone size, CDR3 DNA, CDR3 protein. A D gene is named only where the DNA matches it firmly. Size is stated for part of the rows, as once, few or many counts, or as a class when the clone is expanded.

J gene: TRBJ2-1
V gene: TRBV10-3
D gene: -
clone size: -
CDR3 DNA: TGTGCCATCAGGGACAGCTCCTACAATGAGCAGTTCTTC
CDR3 protein: CAIRDSSYNEQFF

J gene: TRBJ1-6
V gene: TRBV19
D gene: TRBD1
clone size: once
CDR3 DNA: TGTGCCAGTAGTTCGGGACAGCCGAATTCACCCCTCCACTTT
CDR3 protein: CASSSGQPNSPLHF

J gene: TRBJ1-5
V gene: TRBV2
D gene: -
clone size: -
CDR3 DNA: TGTGCCAGCAGCGGGGGGGGTAATCGCAATCAGCCCCAGCATTTT
CDR3 protein: CASSGGGNRNQPQHF

J gene: TRBJ2-7
V gene: TRBV6-5
D gene: -
clone size: -
CDR3 DNA: TGTGCCAGCAGTTACGGGCAGGCCTCCTACGAGCAGTACTTC
CDR3 protein: CASSYGQASYEQYF

J gene: TRBJ2-2
V gene: TRBV29-1
D gene: -
clone size: -
CDR3 DNA: TGCAGCGTTGAAGGCCCGGAGACCGGGGAGCTGTTTTTT
CDR3 protein: CSVEGPETGELFF

J gene: TRBJ1-2
V gene: TRBV6-1
D gene: -
clone size: few
CDR3 DNA: TGTGCCAGCAGTGAAGAGAGGGACTCAGGGAATGGCTACACCTTC
CDR3 protein: CASSEERDSGNGYTF

J gene: TRBJ2-1
V gene: TRBV10-1
D gene: TRBD2
clone size: -
CDR3 DNA: TGCGCCAGCAGTGAGCGGGAGGGCCATGAGCAGTTCTTC
CDR3 protein: CASSEREGHEQFF

J gene: TRBJ1-2
V gene: TRBV5-8
D gene: -
clone size: -
CDR3 DNA: TGTGCCAGCAGCGGGGAGGATGGCTACACCTTC
CDR3 protein: CASSGEDGYTF

J gene: TRBJ1-2
V gene: TRBV7-2
D gene: -
clone size: few
CDR3 DNA: TGTGCCAGCAGCTTCTCGGTGGGCTACACCTTC
CDR3 protein: CASSFSVGYTF

J gene: TRBJ2-1
V gene: TRBV10-2
D gene: TRBD1
clone size: -
CDR3 DNA: TGCGCCAGCAGTGAAGAGACAGGGCGCTACAATGAGCAGTTCTTC
CDR3 protein: CASSEETGRYNEQFF

J gene: TRBJ1-5
V gene: TRBV6-1
D gene: -
clone size: -
CDR3 DNA: TGTGCCATAGGGGCGGATCAGCCCCAGCATTTT
CDR3 protein: CAIGADQPQHF

J gene: TRBJ1-5
V gene: TRBV28
D gene: TRBD1
clone size: -
CDR3 DNA: TGTGCCAGCAGTTTAAGGACAGGGGGTTCTCAGCCCCAGCATTTT
CDR3 protein: CASSLRTGGSQPQHF

J gene: TRBJ2-3
V gene: TRBV19
D gene: TRBD1
clone size: -
CDR3 DNA: TGTGCCAGTAGTATCTCACAGGGGGCAGATACGCAGTATTTT
CDR3 protein: CASSISQGADTQYF

J gene: TRBJ1-1
V gene: TRBV28
D gene: -
clone size: -
CDR3 DNA: TGTGCCAGCAGTTCCCCTCTGAACACTGAAGCTTTCTTT
CDR3 protein: CASSSPLNTEAFF

J gene: TRBJ1-5
V gene: TRBV2
D gene: -
clone size: -
CDR3 DNA: TGTGCCAGCAGTGACGGGTCGGACTGGACGGTGAAGGAGCCCCAGCATTTT
CDR3 protein: CASSDGSDWTVKEPQHF

J gene: TRBJ2-7
V gene: TRBV4-1
D gene: TRBD1
clone size: -
CDR3 DNA: TGCGCCAGCAGCCAAGATCTGGGGACAGGGGGGCCCGAGCAGTACTTC
CDR3 protein: CASSQDLGTGGPEQYF

J gene: TRBJ2-1
V gene: TRBV7-9
D gene: TRBD2
clone size: -
CDR3 DNA: TGTGCCAGCAGCTTAGCCACTAGCGGGATCAAAAACAATGAGCAGTTCTTC
CDR3 protein: CASSLATSGIKNNEQFF

J gene: TRBJ2-7
V gene: TRBV28
D gene: -
clone size: -
CDR3 DNA: TGTGCCAGCAGCGGGACACCCATCTACGAGCAGTACTTC
CDR3 protein: CASSGTPIYEQYF

J gene: TRBJ1-2
V gene: TRBV5-4
D gene: -
clone size: -
CDR3 DNA: TGTGCCAGCAGCTCGAGGGACATGGAGGGCTACACCTTC
CDR3 protein: CASSSRDMEGYTF

J gene: TRBJ2-1
V gene: TRBV15
D gene: -
clone size: -
CDR3 DNA: TGTGCCACCAGCGCCCGCCTGACTCCGGGACTTAGCTCCTACAATGAGCAGTTCTTC
CDR3 protein: CATSARLTPGLSSYNEQFF

J gene: TRBJ2-7
V gene: TRBV5-1
D gene: -
clone size: -
CDR3 DNA: TGCGCCAGCTCCTCCACGGCAGGGTCCCGCGAGCAGTACTTC
CDR3 protein: CASSSTAGSREQYF

J gene: TRBJ2-7
V gene: TRBV5-8
D gene: -
clone size: -
CDR3 DNA: TGTGCCAGCAGACTTACAGGGTTAATCTACGAGCAGTACTTC
CDR3 protein: CASRLTGLIYEQYF

J gene: TRBJ1-4
V gene: TRBV7-9
D gene: -
clone size: few
CDR3 DNA: TGTGCCAGCAGCACTTATGAAAAACTGTTTTTT
CDR3 protein: CASSTYEKLFF

J gene: TRBJ1-2
V gene: TRBV5-4
D gene: -
clone size: -
CDR3 DNA: TGTGCCAGCAGCTTGTTTCAGGGTACAGGCTACACCTTC
CDR3 protein: CASSLFQGTGYTF

J gene: TRBJ1-5
V gene: TRBV28
D gene: -
clone size: -
CDR3 DNA: TGTGCCAGCAGTTTAGCCCGGCAGCCCCAGCATTTT
CDR3 protein: CASSLARQPQHF

J gene: TRBJ1-2
V gene: TRBV9
D gene: -
clone size: -
CDR3 DNA: TGTGCCAGCAGCGTAGGCCCCCGACGGAGGGACTATGGCTACACCTTC
CDR3 protein: CASSVGPRRRDYGYTF

J gene: TRBJ2-3
V gene: TRBV19
D gene: TRBD2
clone size: -
CDR3 DNA: TGTGCCAGTAGTATCAGCGGGACCGACACAGATACGCAGTATTTT
CDR3 protein: CASSISGTDTDTQYF

J gene: TRBJ1-1
V gene: TRBV10-2
D gene: -
clone size: -
CDR3 DNA: TGCGCCAGCACTCTGGGGTCAGGGCCGAACACTGAAGCTTTCTTT
CDR3 protein: CASTLGSGPNTEAFF

J gene: TRBJ2-1
V gene: TRBV19
D gene: TRBD1
clone size: -
CDR3 DNA: TGTGCCAGTAGCCCAAGACAGGGGGACTACAATGAGCAGTTCTTC
CDR3 protein: CASSPRQGDYNEQFF